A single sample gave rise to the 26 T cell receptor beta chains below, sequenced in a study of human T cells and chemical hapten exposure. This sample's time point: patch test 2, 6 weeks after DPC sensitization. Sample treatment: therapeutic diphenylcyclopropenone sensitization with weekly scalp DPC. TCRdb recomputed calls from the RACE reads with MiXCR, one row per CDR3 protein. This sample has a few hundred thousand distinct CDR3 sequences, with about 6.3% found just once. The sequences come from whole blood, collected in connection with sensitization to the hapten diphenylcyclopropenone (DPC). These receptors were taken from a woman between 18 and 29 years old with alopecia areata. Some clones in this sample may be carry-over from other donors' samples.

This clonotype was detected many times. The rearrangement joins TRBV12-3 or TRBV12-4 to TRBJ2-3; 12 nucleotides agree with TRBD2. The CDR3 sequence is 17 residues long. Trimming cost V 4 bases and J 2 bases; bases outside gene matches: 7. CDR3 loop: CASSSPSSGGATDTQYF. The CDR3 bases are TGTGCCAGCAGTTCGCCATCTAGCGGGGGGGCCACAGATACGCAGTATTTT.

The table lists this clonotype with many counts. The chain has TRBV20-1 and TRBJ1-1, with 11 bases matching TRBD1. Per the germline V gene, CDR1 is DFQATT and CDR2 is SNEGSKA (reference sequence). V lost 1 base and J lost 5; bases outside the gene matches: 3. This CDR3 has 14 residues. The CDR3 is CSARAGQGETEAFF. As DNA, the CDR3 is TGCAGTGCTAGAGCGGGACAGGGGGAAACTGAAGCTTTCTTT.

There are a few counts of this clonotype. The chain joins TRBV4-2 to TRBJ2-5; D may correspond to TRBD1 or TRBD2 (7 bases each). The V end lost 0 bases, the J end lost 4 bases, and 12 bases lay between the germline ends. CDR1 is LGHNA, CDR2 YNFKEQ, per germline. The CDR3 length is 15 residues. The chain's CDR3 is CASSQETGRAETQYF. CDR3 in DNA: TGTGCCAGCAGCCAAGAGACAGGGAGGGCAGAGACCCAGTACTTC.

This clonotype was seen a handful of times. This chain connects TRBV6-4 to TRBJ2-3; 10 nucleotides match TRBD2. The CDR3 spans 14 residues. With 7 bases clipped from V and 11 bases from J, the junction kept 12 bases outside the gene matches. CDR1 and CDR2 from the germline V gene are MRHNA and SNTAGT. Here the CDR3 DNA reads TGTGCCAGCAAGTCTAGCGGGGGCTCACTGGGGCAGTATTTT. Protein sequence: CASKSSGGSLGQYF.

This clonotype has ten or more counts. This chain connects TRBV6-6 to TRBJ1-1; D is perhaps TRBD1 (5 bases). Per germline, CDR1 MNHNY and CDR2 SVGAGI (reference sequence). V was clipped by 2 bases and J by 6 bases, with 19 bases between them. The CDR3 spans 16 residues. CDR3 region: CASSYGVGAENPEAFF. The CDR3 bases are TGTGCCAGCAGTTACGGGGTTGGGGCTGAAAATCCTGAAGCTTTCTTT.

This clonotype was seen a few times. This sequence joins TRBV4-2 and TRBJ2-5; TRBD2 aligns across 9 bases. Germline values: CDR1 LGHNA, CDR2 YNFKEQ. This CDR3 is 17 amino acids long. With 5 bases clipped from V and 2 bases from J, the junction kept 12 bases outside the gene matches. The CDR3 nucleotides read TGTGCCAGCAGCTTCAAGGGCAGCGGGGGGCTTCAAGAGACCCAGTACTTC. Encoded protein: CASSFKGSGGLQETQYF.

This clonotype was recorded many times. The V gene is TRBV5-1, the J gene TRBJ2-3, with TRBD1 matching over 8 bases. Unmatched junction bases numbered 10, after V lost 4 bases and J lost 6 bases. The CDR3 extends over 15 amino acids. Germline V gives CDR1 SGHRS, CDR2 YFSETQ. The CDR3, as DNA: TGCGCCAGCAGCCGTGGACAGGGTGGAGGTGATACGCAGTATTTT. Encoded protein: CASSRGQGGGDTQYF. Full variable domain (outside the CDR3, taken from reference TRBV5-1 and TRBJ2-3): KAGVTQTPRYLIKTRGQQVTLSCSPISGHRSVSWYQQTPGQGLQFLFEYFSETQRNKGNFPGRFSGRQFSNSRSEMNVSTLELGDSALYLCASSRGQGGGDTQYFGPGTRLTVL.

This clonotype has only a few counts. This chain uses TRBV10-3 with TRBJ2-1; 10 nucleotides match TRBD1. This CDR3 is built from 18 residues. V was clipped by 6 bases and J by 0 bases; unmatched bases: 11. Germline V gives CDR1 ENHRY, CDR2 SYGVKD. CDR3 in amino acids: CAISRPGTGVSSYNEQFF. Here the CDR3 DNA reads TGTGCCATCAGCCGTCCCGGGACAGGGGTCAGCTCCTACAATGAGCAGTTCTTC.

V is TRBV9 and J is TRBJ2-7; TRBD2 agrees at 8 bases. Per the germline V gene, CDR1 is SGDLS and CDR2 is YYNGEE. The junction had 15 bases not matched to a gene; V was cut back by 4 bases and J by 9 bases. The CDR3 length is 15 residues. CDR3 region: CASSPRRGGANGQYF. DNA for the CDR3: TGTGCCAGCAGCCCGCGCCGGGGGGGGGCCAACGGGCAGTACTTC.

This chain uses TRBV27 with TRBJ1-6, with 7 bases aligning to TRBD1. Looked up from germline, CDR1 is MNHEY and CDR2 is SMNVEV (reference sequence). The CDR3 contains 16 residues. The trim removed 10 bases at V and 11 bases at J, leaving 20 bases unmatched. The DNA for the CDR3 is TGTGCCACCTCCAACTCGTCGGGACAGATTGTGGCACCCCTCCACTTT. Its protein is CATSNSSGQIVAPLHF.

CDR3 loop: CASCRGQSNTGELFF. The DNA of the CDR3 is TGTGCCAGCTGCCGGGGACAGAGCAACACCGGGGAGCTGTTTTTT. The chain couples TRBV6-1 to TRBJ2-2; 7 positions agree with TRBD1. The germline V gene has CDR1 MNHNS and CDR2 SASEGT. The CDR3 has 15 residues. The V segment lost 8 bases and the J segment 2 bases; nucleotides outside the gene matches: 8.

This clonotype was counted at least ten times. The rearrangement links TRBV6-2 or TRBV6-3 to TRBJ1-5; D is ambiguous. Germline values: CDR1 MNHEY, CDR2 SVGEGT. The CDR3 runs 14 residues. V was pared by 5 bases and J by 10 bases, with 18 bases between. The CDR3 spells CASSPQTPIQPQHF. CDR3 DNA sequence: TGTGCCAGCAGTCCGCAAACGCCGATCCAACCCCAGCATTTT.

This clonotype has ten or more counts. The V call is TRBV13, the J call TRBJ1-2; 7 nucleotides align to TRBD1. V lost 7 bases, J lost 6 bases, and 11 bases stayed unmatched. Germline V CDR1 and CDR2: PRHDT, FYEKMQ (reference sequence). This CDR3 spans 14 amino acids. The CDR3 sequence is CASIIDRVSNGYTF. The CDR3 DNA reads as TGTGCCAGCATCATCGACAGGGTATCCAATGGCTACACCTTC.

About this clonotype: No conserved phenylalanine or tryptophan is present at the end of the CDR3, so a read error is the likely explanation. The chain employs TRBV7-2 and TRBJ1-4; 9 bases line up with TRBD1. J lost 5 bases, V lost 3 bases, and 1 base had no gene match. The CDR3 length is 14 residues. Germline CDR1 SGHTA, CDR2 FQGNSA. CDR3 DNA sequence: TGTGCCAGCAGCTTGGGACAGGGAAATGAAAAACTGTTTTCT. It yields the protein CASSLGQGNEKLFS.

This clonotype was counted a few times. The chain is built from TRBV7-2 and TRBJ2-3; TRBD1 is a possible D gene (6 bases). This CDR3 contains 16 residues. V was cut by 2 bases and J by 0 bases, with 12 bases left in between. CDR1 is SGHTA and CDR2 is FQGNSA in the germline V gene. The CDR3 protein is CASSLRGTGSTDTQYF. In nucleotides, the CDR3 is TGTGCCAGCAGCTTAAGGGGGACGGGGAGCACAGATACGCAGTATTTT. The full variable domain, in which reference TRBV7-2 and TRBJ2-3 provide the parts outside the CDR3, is GAGVSQSPSNKVTEKGKDVELRCDPISGHTALYWYRQSLGQGLEFLIYFQGNSAPDKSGLPSDRFSAERTGGSVSTLTIQRTQQEDSAVYLCASSLRGTGSTDTQYFGPGTRLTVL.

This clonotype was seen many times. CDR3 nucleotides: TGCGCCAGCAGCCAAGAGCGTTACACTGAAGCTTTCTTT. Protein: CASSQERYTEAFF. The chain carries TRBV4-3 and TRBJ1-1; D unclear. V dropped 0 bases and J dropped 3 bases, with 5 bases sitting between them. The germline V gene has CDR1 LGHNA and CDR2 YSLEER. The CDR3 covers 13 residues.

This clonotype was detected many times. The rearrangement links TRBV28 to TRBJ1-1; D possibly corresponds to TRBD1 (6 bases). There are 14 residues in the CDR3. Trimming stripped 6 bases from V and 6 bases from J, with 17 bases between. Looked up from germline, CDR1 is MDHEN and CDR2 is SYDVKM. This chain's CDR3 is CASRRGGEGAEAFF. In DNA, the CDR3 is TGTGCCAGCAGGCGGGGGGGCGAAGGAGCTGAAGCTTTCTTT.

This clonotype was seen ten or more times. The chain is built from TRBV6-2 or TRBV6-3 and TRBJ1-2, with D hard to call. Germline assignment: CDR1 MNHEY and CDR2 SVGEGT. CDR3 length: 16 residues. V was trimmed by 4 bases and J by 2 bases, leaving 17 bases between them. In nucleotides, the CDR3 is TGTGCCAGCAGTTCAGTGTCTCGCGGCAGCAACTATGGCTACACCTTC. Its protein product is CASSSVSRGSNYGYTF.

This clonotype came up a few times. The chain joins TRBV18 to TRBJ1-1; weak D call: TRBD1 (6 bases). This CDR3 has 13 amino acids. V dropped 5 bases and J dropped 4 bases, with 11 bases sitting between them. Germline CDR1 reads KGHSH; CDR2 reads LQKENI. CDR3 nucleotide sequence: TGTGCCAGCTCAAGAACAGGGACCACTGAAGCTTTCTTT. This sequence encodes CASSRTGTTEAFF.

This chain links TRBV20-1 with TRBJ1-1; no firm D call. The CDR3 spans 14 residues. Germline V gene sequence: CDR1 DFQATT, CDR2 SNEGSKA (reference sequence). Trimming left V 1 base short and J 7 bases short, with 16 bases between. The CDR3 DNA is TGCAGTGCTAGAGGACTATACCATATCGATGAAGCTTTCTTT. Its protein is CSARGLYHIDEAFF.

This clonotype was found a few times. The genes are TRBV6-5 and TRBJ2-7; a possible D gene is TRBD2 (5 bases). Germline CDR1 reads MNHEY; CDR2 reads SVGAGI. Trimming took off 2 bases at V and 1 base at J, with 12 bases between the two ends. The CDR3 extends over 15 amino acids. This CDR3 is CASSYIGEGSYEQYF. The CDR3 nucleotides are TGTGCCAGCAGTTACATCGGGGAAGGGTCCTACGAGCAGTACTTC.

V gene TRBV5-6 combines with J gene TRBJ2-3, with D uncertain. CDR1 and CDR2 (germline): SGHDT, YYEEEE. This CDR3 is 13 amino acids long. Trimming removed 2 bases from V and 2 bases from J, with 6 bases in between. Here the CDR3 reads CASSFQTTDTQYF. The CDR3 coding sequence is TGTGCCAGCAGCTTCCAGACCACAGATACGCAGTATTTT.

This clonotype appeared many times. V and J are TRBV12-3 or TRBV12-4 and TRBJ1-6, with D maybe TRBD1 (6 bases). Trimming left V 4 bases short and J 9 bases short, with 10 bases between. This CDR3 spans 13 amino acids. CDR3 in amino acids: CASSSQGGSPLHF. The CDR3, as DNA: TGTGCCAGCAGTTCACAGGGAGGTTCACCCCTCCACTTT.

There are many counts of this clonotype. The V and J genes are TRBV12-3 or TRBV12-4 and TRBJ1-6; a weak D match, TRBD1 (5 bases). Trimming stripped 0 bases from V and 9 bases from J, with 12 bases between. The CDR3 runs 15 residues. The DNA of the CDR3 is TGTGCCAGCAGTTTAGCCGGGGGAGAACGTTCACCCCTCCACTTT. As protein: CASSLAGGERSPLHF.

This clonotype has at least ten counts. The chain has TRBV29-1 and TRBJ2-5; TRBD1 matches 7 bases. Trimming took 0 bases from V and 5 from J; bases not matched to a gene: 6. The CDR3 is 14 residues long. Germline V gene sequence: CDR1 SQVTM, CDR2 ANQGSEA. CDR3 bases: TGCAGCGTTGAAGAAATAAGGGGGCTGGAGACCCAGTACTTC. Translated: CSVEEIRGLETQYF.

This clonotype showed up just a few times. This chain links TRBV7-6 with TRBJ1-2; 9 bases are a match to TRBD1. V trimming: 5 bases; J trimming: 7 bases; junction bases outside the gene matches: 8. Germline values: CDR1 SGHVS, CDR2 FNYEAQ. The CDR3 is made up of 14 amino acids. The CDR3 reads CASSVQPGQGGYTF. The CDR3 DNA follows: TGTGCCAGCAGCGTGCAACCGGGACAGGGTGGCTACACCTTC. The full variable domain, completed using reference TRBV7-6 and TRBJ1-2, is GAGVSQSPRYKVTKRGQDVALRCDPISGHVSLYWYRQALGQGPEFLTYFNYEAQQDKSGLPNDRFSAERPEGSISTLTIQRTEQRDSAMYRCASSVQPGQGGYTFGSGTRLTVV.